This T cell receptor beta chain was identified during a study of T cells in Graves' hyperthyroidism and ophthalmopathy. From RNA transcripts, TCR beta CDR3 regions were amplified. TCR CDR3 regions were first amplified by RT-PCR with HTBI primers. TCRdb recomputed calls from the multiplex PCR reads with MiXCR, one row per CDR3 protein. Among over 700,000 distinct CDR3 sequences listed, approximately 36% were seen once. A word on this clonotype: Its antigen is as yet unknown.

Over 18 months, lack of ophthalmopathy progression marked Graves' hyperthyroidism as stable. Study-wide points: Ophthalmopathy was separated from stable hyperthyroidism by a 13 V-J model.

Germline lookup yields CDR1 SGHTA and CDR2 FQGTGA. The germline V and J ends were trimmed by 4 bases and 6 bases, with 18 bases remaining between them. This CDR3 has 15 residues. Specimen: blood. The chain is built from TRBV7-3 and TRBJ1-2, with D tentatively TRBD1 (6 bases). The origin of this receptor is a woman in her forties with Graves' hyperthyroidism. The CDR3 DNA reads as TGTGCCAGCAGCTCTGGACTAGCGGGGGGGCATGGCTACACCTTC. Translating gives CASSSGLAGGHGYTF. Based on the CDR3 plus reference TRBV7-3 and TRBJ1-2, the full variable domain is GAGVSQTPSNKVTEKGKYVELRCDPISGHTALYWYRQSLGQGPEFLIYFQGTGAADDSGLPNDRFFAVRPEGSVSTLKIQRTERGDSAVYLCASSSGLAGGHGYTFGSGTRLTVV.